Below, 6 T cell receptor beta chains from the same sample are listed, as sequenced in a study of vaccination and CD4 T cells after COVID-19. Antigen specificity for these receptors is unknown. The treatment was: approximately 10-day PBMC culture with coronavirus spike peptide pools or control peptides (ViraFEST assay). According to the study, CD4+ T cells from the unexposed donor were gathered ahead of the COVID-19 pandemic (2011-2018). The Oncomine TCR Beta short-read assay sequenced DNA from cultured CD4+ T cells. TCRdb passed the PCR reads through MiXCR, listing each CDR3 protein once. This table holds about 10,000 distinct CDR3 sequences, approximately 62% found once. The material sequenced was CD4+ T cells from blood, cultured in vitro. These receptors all stem from a human donor in good health.

The chain joins TRBV6-2 or TRBV6-3 to TRBJ1-1; D gene unclear. The V gene's germline CDR1 is MNHEY and CDR2 SVGEGT. The CDR3 sequence is 17 residues long. Trimming removed 0 bases from V and 11 bases from J, with 25 bases in between. DNA for the CDR3: TGTGCCAGCAGTTACTCGATCCCGGGCACTGGGTATATGTCGGCTTTCTTT. Its protein product is CASSYSIPGTGYMSAFF.

The chain employs TRBV6-5 and TRBJ1-2, with D possibly matching TRBD1 (6 bases). The CDR3 sequence is 16 residues long. Trimming pared 2 bases from V and 2 bases from J, leaving 15 bases between. CDR1 MNHEY and CDR2 SVGAGI come from the germline V gene. For the CDR3, the DNA is TGTGCCAGCAGTTACGTGTCGGGGGCATCGAACTATGGCTACACCTTC. This sequence encodes CASSYVSGASNYGYTF.

The chain carries TRBV19 and TRBJ1-2; D unclear. Germline V lookup: CDR1 LNHDA, CDR2 SQIVND (reference sequence). Trimming took 6 bases from V and 8 from J, leaving 19 bases between them. The CDR3 has 14 residues. The DNA for the CDR3 is TGTGCCAGTAGCCCCCCGAATCGGGCGGGAGGCTACACCTTC. It yields the protein CASSPPNRAGGYTF.

The rearrangement joins TRBV7-2 to TRBJ2-7; a possible D gene is TRBD1 (6 bases). This CDR3 is built from 13 residues. The germline V gene has CDR1 SGHTA and CDR2 FQGNSA. The ends were cut back, 2 bases at V and 3 bases at J, with 8 bases in the middle. CDR3 amino acids: CASSLNRDYEQYF. CDR3 DNA sequence: TGTGCCAGCAGCTTAAACAGGGACTACGAGCAGTACTTC.

Only one count was recorded for this clonotype. The chain employs TRBV7-2 and TRBJ1-3, with D unresolved. Trimming stripped 3 bases from V and 2 bases from J, with 8 bases between. The CDR3 length is 14 residues. Germline CDR1 and CDR2: SGHTA and FQGNSA. The CDR3 coding sequence is TGTGCCAGCAGCTTTGCCCACCCTGGAAACACCATATATTTT. Protein sequence: CASSFAHPGNTIYF.

The genes are TRBV7-2 and TRBJ1-1, with D perhaps matching TRBD1 (5 bases). V was shortened by 3 bases and J by 5 bases, with 13 bases between the two germline ends. The CDR3 is 14 amino acids. In germline, CDR1 is SGHTA, CDR2 FQGNSA. CDR3: CASSLRGFGTEAFF. The CDR3 coding sequence is TGTGCCAGCAGCTTGCGGGGGTTCGGGACTGAAGCTTTCTTT.